The 28 T cell receptor beta chains in this list originate from one sample, sequenced in a study of blood T cell repertoires in COVID-19. Only in-frame clones appear in the TCRdb table, and some are missing; sequencing was by immunoSEQ multiplex PCR. The sample lists hundreds of thousands of clones, 90% occurring once. The sample taken for sequencing was peripheral blood. The receptor set was obtained from a middle-aged woman with COVID-19, enrolled during active disease.

The chain uses TRBV4-3 and TRBJ1-2; tentative D call: TRBD1 (5 bases). The CDR3 runs to 13 residues. Germline assignment: CDR1 LGHNA and CDR2 YSLEER. V was cut by 4 bases and J by 5 bases, with 11 bases left in between. CDR3 region: CASSRTTEYGYTF. The CDR3 coding sequence is TGCGCCAGCAGCCGAACGACAGAGTATGGCTACACCTTC.

This clone was observed once. The chain joins TRBV30 to TRBJ1-5; 9 bases fit TRBD1. Germline lookup yields CDR1 GTSNPN and CDR2 SVGIG (reference sequence). CDR3 size: 15 residues. V lost 4 bases to trimming and J lost 1 base; unmatched junction nucleotides: 5. This chain's CDR3 is CAWNSGTGSNQPQHF. The CDR3 DNA follows: TGTGCCTGGAACTCCGGGACAGGGAGCAATCAGCCCCAGCATTTT.

The chain recombines TRBV5-4 with TRBJ2-2, with TRBD1 matching 8 bases. V was pared by 1 base and J by 6 bases, with 2 bases of the junction left unmatched. This CDR3 has 14 residues. Germline CDR1 SGHNT, CDR2 YYREEE (reference sequence). The CDR3 nucleotides read TGTGCCAGCAGCTTGCAGGGGGCGGCCGGGGAGCTGTTTTTT. Amino acids: CASSLQGAAGELFF.

On this clone: The sample carries other DNA sequences with the same CDR3. The chain employs TRBV6-5 and TRBJ2-7, with D perhaps matching TRBD2 (6 bases). CDR1 is MNHEY, CDR2 SVGAGI, per germline. The germline V and J ends were trimmed by 2 bases and 7 bases, with 6 bases remaining between them. The CDR3 runs to 11 residues. The CDR3, as DNA: TGTGCCAGCAGTTACGGGGGGGAGCAGTACTTC. The encoded protein is CASSYGGEQYF.

The chain employs TRBV9 and TRBJ1-6; D uncertain. With 4 bases removed from V and 10 bases from J, the gap between germline ends came to 18 bases. The CDR3 is made up of 15 amino acids. Germline V lookup: CDR1 SGDLS, CDR2 YYNGEE. CDR3 DNA: TGTGCCAGCAGCCTGAGCGGCGTCTCGGGCTCACCCCTCCACTTT. Residues: CASSLSGVSGSPLHF.

This chain uses TRBV6-5 with TRBJ2-4, with 11 bases matching TRBD2. The V gene's germline CDR1 is MNHEY and CDR2 SVGAGI. This CDR3 spans 14 amino acids. V shed 6 bases, J shed 10 bases, and the junction held 8 bases outside the gene matches. CDR3 residues: CASSLTSGSRIQYF. CDR3 nucleotide sequence: TGTGCCAGCAGCCTCACTAGCGGGAGTAGGATTCAGTACTTC.

The genes are TRBV6-2 or TRBV6-3 and TRBJ2-5; D gene unclear. The CDR3 is 12 amino acids. Trimming cost V 5 bases and J 9 bases, with 13 bases left between them. CDR1 and CDR2 from the germline V gene are MNHEY and SVGEGT. This CDR3 is CASSRLLSPQYF. In DNA form, the CDR3 reads TGTGCCAGCAGTCGACTGTTATCACCCCAGTACTTC.

The chain uses TRBV6-6 and TRBJ1-4; 8 bases fit TRBD1. Unmatched junction bases numbered 11, after V lost 6 bases and J lost 8 bases. CDR1 is MNHNY, CDR2 SVGAGI, per germline (reference sequence). The CDR3 covers 15 residues. The CDR3 reads CASRDPGGAAEKLFF. The CDR3 nucleotides are TGTGCCAGCAGAGACCCAGGGGGCGCGGCGGAAAAACTGTTTTTT.

J is TRBJ1-2 and V is TRBV18, with D maybe TRBD1 (6 bases). Per germline, CDR1 KGHSH and CDR2 LQKENI. The CDR3 length is 15 residues. Trimming took 3 bases from V and 4 from J, leaving 15 bases between them. CDR3 sequence (DNA): TGTGCCAGCTCACCGGGCGGGGGCCAGGGCTATGGCTACACCTTC. This encodes CASSPGGGQGYGYTF.

V is TRBV25-1 and J is TRBJ1-4; D is ambiguous. Between the trimmed V and J ends, which lost 5 bases and 0 bases, there was a span of 16 bases. This CDR3 region has 17 residues. The germline V gene encodes CDR1 MGHDK and CDR2 SYGVNS. The CDR3 reads CASSFRGRGATNEKLFF. In DNA form, the CDR3 reads TGTGCCAGCAGTTTTCGAGGACGGGGAGCAACTAATGAAAAACTGTTTTTT.

The chain carries TRBV19 and TRBJ1-6; the D gene is possibly TRBD1 (5 bases). CDR1 is LNHDA and CDR2 is SQIVND in the germline V gene (reference sequence). The CDR3 sequence is 14 residues long. Trimming removed 4 bases at V and 10 bases at J, with 14 bases between. The CDR3 sequence is CASSTDRSGSPLHF. In DNA, the CDR3 is TGTGCCAGTAGTACCGACAGAAGTGGCTCACCCCTCCACTTT.

The V and J genes are TRBV5-1 and TRBJ2-5, with 13 bases lining up with TRBD2. J gave up 0 bases and V 2 bases, and 4 bases lay outside the gene matches. Germline V gene lookup returns CDR1 SGHRS and CDR2 YFSETQ. This CDR3 is 17 amino acids long. In DNA form, the CDR3 reads TGCGCCAGCAGCTTTGGGACTAGCGGGATGTACCAAGAGACCCAGTACTTC. Its translation is CASSFGTSGMYQETQYF.

The chain employs TRBV19 and TRBJ2-3, with a tentative D call TRBD2 (5 bases). V was pared by 5 bases and J by 3 bases, with 15 bases between. Germline CDR1 and CDR2: LNHDA and SQIVND (reference sequence). The CDR3 totals 15 residues. The CDR3 reads CASSAGLTWTDTQYF. In nucleotides, the CDR3 is TGTGCCAGTAGTGCCGGACTCACGTGGACAGATACGCAGTATTTT.

V usage is TRBV9 and J usage is TRBJ2-6; 10 bases map to TRBD1. Germline V lookup: CDR1 SGDLS, CDR2 YYNGEE. The CDR3 is 17 residues long. V lost 2 bases, J lost 2 bases, and 4 bases stayed unmatched. The CDR3 bases are TGTGCCAGCAGCGTCCGGGACAGGGGACCTGGGGCCAACGTCCTGACTTTC. It is translated as CASSVRDRGPGANVLTF.

This rearrangement joins TRBV5-1 to TRBJ1-2; D might be TRBD1 (5 bases). The CDR3 loop spans 14 amino acids. V was clipped by 0 bases and J by 3 bases, with 9 bases between them. The germline V gene has CDR1 SGHRS and CDR2 YFSETQ. The chain's CDR3 is CASSLEARDYGYTF. CDR3 sequence (DNA): TGCGCCAGCAGCTTGGAGGCCAGGGACTATGGCTACACCTTC.

V is TRBV3-1 (or the pseudogene TRBV3-2) and J is TRBJ1-1; TRBD1 is a possible D gene (6 bases). Germline loops: CDR1 LGHDT, CDR2 YNNKEL (reference sequence). The CDR3 loop spans 14 amino acids. The V end lost 4 bases, the J end lost 3 bases, and 12 bases lay between the germline ends. The CDR3 protein is CASSRGGADTEAFF. The CDR3 DNA sequence: TGTGCCAGCAGCCGTGGGGGCGCAGACACTGAAGCTTTCTTT.

V is TRBV28 and J is TRBJ2-7; a weak D match, TRBD1 (6 bases). The CDR3 runs to 14 residues. Trimming cost V 5 bases and J 2 bases, with 13 bases left between them. Germline lookup yields CDR1 MDHEN and CDR2 SYDVKM. CDR3: CASSPRQVPYEQYF. The CDR3, as DNA: TGTGCCAGCAGTCCCAGACAGGTCCCCTACGAGCAGTACTTC.

The chain uses TRBV30 and TRBJ2-5, with D maybe TRBD2 (6 bases). Germline V gene lookup returns CDR1 GTSNPN and CDR2 SVGIG (reference sequence). The CDR3 loop spans 13 amino acids. With 3 bases removed from V and 5 bases from J, the gap between germline ends came to 13 bases. CDR3 in DNA: TGTGCCTGGAGCCAGACTAGTTTTGAGACCCAGTACTTC. Protein sequence: CAWSQTSFETQYF.

The chain combines TRBV4-3 with TRBJ2-1; 7 bases map to TRBD1. This CDR3 contains 16 residues. J was trimmed by 0 bases and V by 0 bases; bases with no gene match: 2. CDR1 is LGHNA, CDR2 YSLEER, per germline. CDR3 in amino acids: CASSQEGDSSYNEQFF. The CDR3 DNA reads as TGCGCCAGCAGCCAAGAGGGGGACAGCTCCTACAATGAGCAGTTCTTC.

V gene TRBV4-3 combines with J gene TRBJ1-2; D is perhaps TRBD1 (5 bases). V lost 4 bases, J lost 4 bases, and 13 bases lay in between. The CDR3 length is 14 residues. Germline lookup yields CDR1 LGHNA and CDR2 YSLEER. In DNA, the CDR3 is TGCGCCAGCAGCCCGAGCCCAGGGTCCTATGGCTACACCTTC. It encodes CASSPSPGSYGYTF.

The chain uses TRBV24-1 and TRBJ2-7, with 8 bases identical to TRBD1. With 3 bases clipped from V and 6 bases from J, the junction kept 12 bases outside the gene matches. The CDR3 sequence is 16 residues long. Germline loops: CDR1 KGHDR, CDR2 SFDVKD. The chain's CDR3 is CATSDRTGGKGFEQYF. The CDR3 DNA follows: TGTGCCACCAGTGATCGTACAGGGGGAAAGGGGTTCGAGCAGTACTTC.

This chain joins TRBV4-2 and TRBJ1-3; D not certain. The CDR3 spans 16 residues. Trimming removed 1 base from V and 0 bases from J, with 10 bases in between. CDR1 is LGHNA and CDR2 is YNFKEQ in the germline V gene. The CDR3 coding sequence is TGTGCCAGCAGCCAAGCTACAGTCAACTCTGGAAACACCATATATTTT. Translating gives CASSQATVNSGNTIYF.

The chain uses TRBV28 and TRBJ1-2, with D perhaps TRBD1 (6 bases). CDR1 and CDR2 (germline): MDHEN, SYDVKM. The CDR3 runs 13 residues. V was shortened by 4 bases and J by 8 bases, with 14 bases between the two germline ends. DNA for the CDR3: TGTGCCAGCAGTTCTCCACAGGGTCGCGGCTACACCTTC. This codes for CASSSPQGRGYTF.

This chain joins TRBV3-1 (or the pseudogene TRBV3-2) and TRBJ2-5, with 13 positions matching TRBD2. V was pared by 4 bases and J by 2 bases, with 10 bases of the junction left unmatched. CDR1 is LGHDT, CDR2 YNNKEL, per germline (reference sequence). The CDR3 contains 18 residues. CDR3 DNA sequence: TGTGCCAGCAGCCTGACCCTATTGACTAGCGGGAGGCAAGAGACCCAGTACTTC. Encoded protein: CASSLTLLTSGRQETQYF.

The rearrangement joins TRBV10-3 to TRBJ2-7, with TRBD1 matching over 9 bases. Trimming took 8 bases from V and 6 from J; bases not matched to a gene: 11. The germline V gene encodes CDR1 ENHRY and CDR2 SYGVKD. This CDR3 has 14 residues. The CDR3 loop is CAIRDNRGLGEQYF. CDR3 in DNA: TGTGCCATCCGAGATAACAGGGGGCTGGGCGAGCAGTACTTC.

This sequence joins TRBV7-8 and TRBJ2-1, with D possibly matching TRBD1 (6 bases). V was shortened by 4 bases and J by 16 bases, with 23 bases between the two germline ends. Germline V gene data show CDR1 as SGHVS and CDR2 as FQNEAQ. The CDR3 runs 14 residues. CDR3 residues: CASSYQNYVGGEFF. Here the CDR3 DNA reads TGTGCCAGCAGCTACCAGAATTATGTTGGGGGCGAATTCTTC.

In this sample, this clone turned up a few times. The CDR3 DNA reads TGTGCCAGCAGGCCTTCCGGGGACTTCTACGAGCAGTACTTC. Its protein is CASRPSGDFYEQYF. This rearrangement joins TRBV25-1 to TRBJ2-7; a weak D match, TRBD2 (6 bases). V was trimmed by 6 bases and J by 3 bases, leaving 15 bases between them. The germline CDR1 and CDR2 sequences are MGHDK and SYGVNS. The CDR3 contains 14 residues.

The chain links TRBV29-1 to TRBJ1-2; TRBD1 aligns across 8 bases. This CDR3 has 14 residues. Unmatched junction bases numbered 7, after V lost 4 bases and J lost 3 bases. Germline V gene sequence: CDR1 SQVTM, CDR2 ANQGSEA. The CDR3 DNA reads as TGCAGCGTTGGTTTGCGACAGGGGCACTATGGCTACACCTTC. It codes for CSVGLRQGHYGYTF. Combining the CDR3 with reference TRBV29-1 and TRBJ1-2 gives the whole variable domain SAVISQKPSRDICQRGTSLTIQCQVDSQVTMMFWYRQQPGQSLTLIATANQGSEATYESGFVIDKFPISRPNLTFSTLTVSNMSPEDSSIYLCSVGLRQGHYGYTFGSGTRLTVV.